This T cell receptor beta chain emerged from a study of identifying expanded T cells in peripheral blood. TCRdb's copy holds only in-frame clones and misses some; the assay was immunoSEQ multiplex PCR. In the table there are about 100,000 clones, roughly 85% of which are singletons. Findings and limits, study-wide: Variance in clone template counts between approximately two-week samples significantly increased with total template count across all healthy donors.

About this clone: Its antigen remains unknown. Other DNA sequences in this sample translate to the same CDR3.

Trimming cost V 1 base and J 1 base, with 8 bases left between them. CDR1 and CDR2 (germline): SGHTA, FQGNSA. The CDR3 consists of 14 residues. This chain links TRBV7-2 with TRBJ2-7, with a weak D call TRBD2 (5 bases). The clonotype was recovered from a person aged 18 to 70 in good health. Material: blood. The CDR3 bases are TGTGCCAGCAGCTTAGGGGGAGCGTCCTACGAGCAGTACTTC. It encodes CASSLGGASYEQYF.